A single sample is the source of the 15 T cell receptor beta chains below, sequenced in a study of spatial heterogeneity in lung cancer. One entry per CDR3 protein, called by TCRdb with MiXCR from the 5' RACE reads. This sample has 1,500 to 2,000 distinct CDR3 sequences, with 15% to 20% found just once. Regarding time point: sample taken at primary tumor resection. This specimen consisted of normal lung tissue next to the tumor, obtained at surgery. All receptors derive from a male donor with early-stage non-small cell lung cancer.

By its share, this clonotype is medium-sized. The V and J genes are TRBV28 and TRBJ2-5; TRBD2 might be the D (6 bases). V was clipped by 3 bases and J by 5 bases, with 16 bases between them. This CDR3 is 15 amino acids long. Germline V CDR1 and CDR2: MDHEN, SYDVKM. As DNA, the CDR3 is TGTGCCAGCAGTTTTGAGAGGAGGGAATGGGAGACCCAGTACTTC. The encoded protein is CASSFERREWETQYF.

The chain couples TRBV5-1 to TRBJ2-5; D gene uncertain. In germline, CDR1 is SGHRS, CDR2 YFSETQ. There are 14 residues in the CDR3. V was trimmed by 2 bases and J by 2 bases, leaving 10 bases between them. The CDR3 DNA sequence: TGCGCCAGCAGCTTCAACCCGAGTCAAGAGACCCAGTACTTC. Protein sequence: CASSFNPSQETQYF.

This clonotype was counted ten times or more. The gene calls are TRBV27 and TRBJ2-3; 7 bases are a match to TRBD1. The V gene end was trimmed by 6 bases and the J gene end by 4 bases; junction bases not matched to a gene: 7. The CDR3 totals 14 residues. Per the germline V gene, CDR1 is MNHEY and CDR2 is SMNVEV (reference sequence). CDR3 sequence (DNA): TGTGCCAGCAGGGGACAGCCGACGGCAGATACGCAGTATTTT. Its translation: CASRGQPTADTQYF.

This clonotype is classed as medium-sized. This chain links TRBV20-1 with TRBJ1-6; TRBD1 is a possible D gene (6 bases). Trimming removed 1 base at V and 6 bases at J, with 19 bases between. The CDR3 runs 17 residues. Per the germline V gene, CDR1 is DFQATT and CDR2 is SNEGSKA (reference sequence). The CDR3 coding sequence is TGCAGTGCTAGAGGCCAGTCGGGGGCCCGTCTTAATTCACCCCTCCACTTT. This encodes CSARGQSGARLNSPLHF.

In its sample, this clonotype ranks as large (0.1 to 1%). The J gene is TRBJ2-1, the V gene TRBV5-1; 8 positions match TRBD1. V shed 3 bases and J 0 bases; nucleotides not matched to a gene: 8. The CDR3 is 17 amino acids. Per germline, CDR1 SGHRS and CDR2 YFSETQ. The CDR3 spells CASSSRDRSSSYNEQFF. CDR3 coding DNA: TGCGCCAGCAGCTCCCGGGACAGGTCGAGCTCCTACAATGAGCAGTTCTTC.

The V call is TRBV7-2, the J call TRBJ2-7; the match to TRBD2 covers 9 bases. Trimming removed 8 bases from V and 5 bases from J; junction bases left unmatched: 10. This CDR3 has 14 residues. Germline CDR1 SGHTA, CDR2 FQGNSA. CDR3 sequence: CASGKGTSRDEQYF. The CDR3 coding sequence is TGTGCCAGCGGGAAGGGGACTAGCAGAGACGAGCAGTACTTC.

This clonotype turned up a few times. The genes are TRBV20-1 and TRBJ2-3; 7 bases are shared with TRBD1. V lost 6 bases to trimming and J lost 4 bases; unmatched junction nucleotides: 19. Per the germline V gene, CDR1 is DFQATT and CDR2 is SNEGSKA (reference sequence). The CDR3 has 17 residues. In nucleotides, the CDR3 is TGCAGTGCGGATCGAACAGGGGCGAGGTATGGCCCAGATACGCAGTATTTT. It translates to CSADRTGARYGPDTQYF.

Within the sample, this clonotype is medium-sized. The J gene is TRBJ2-1, the V gene TRBV29-1; no firm D call. Per germline, CDR1 SQVTM and CDR2 ANQGSEA. V dropped 0 bases and J dropped 8 bases, with 20 bases sitting between them. This CDR3 has 16 residues. CDR3 sequence: CSVEEVNSLVGDEQFF. In nucleotides, the CDR3 is TGCAGCGTTGAAGAGGTCAACTCCTTAGTTGGGGATGAGCAGTTCTTC.

This clonotype qualifies as medium-sized (0.01 to 0.1%). The chain joins TRBV12-3 or TRBV12-4 to TRBJ2-5; 16 bases are shared with TRBD2. Trimming at V came to 3 bases and at J to 5 bases, leaving 9 bases not matched to a gene. This CDR3 contains 18 residues. CDR3 sequence (DNA): TGTGCCAGCAGTTTCATCTTGGGACTAGCGGGAGGGGGGGAGACCCAGTACTTC. The encoded protein is CASSFILGLAGGGETQYF.

The CDR3 DNA reads TGTGCCTGGAGTGTACCGCGGGGGGGAATTCGTTCCCAAGAGACCCAGTACTTC. Translation: CAWSVPRGGIRSQETQYF. The V gene is TRBV30, the J gene TRBJ2-5, with TRBD2 identical over 9 bases. Germline values: CDR1 GTSNPN, CDR2 SVGIG (reference sequence). The V segment lost 0 bases and the J segment 1 base; nucleotides outside the gene matches: 12. The length of the CDR3 is 18 residues.

This clonotype ranks as medium-sized. The chain combines TRBV12-3 or TRBV12-4 with TRBJ2-1, with a weak D call TRBD1 (6 bases). The CDR3 consists of 15 residues. Trimming removed 3 bases from V and 2 bases from J, with 11 bases in between. This CDR3 reads CASSFSGATYNEQFF. The CDR3 bases are TGTGCCAGCAGTTTCTCAGGGGCCACCTACAATGAGCAGTTCTTC.

By sample fraction, this clonotype is medium-sized. CDR3 loop: CACSGPGANVLTF. The DNA of the CDR3 is TGTGCCTGCTCCGGGCCCGGGGCCAACGTCCTGACTTTC. V and J are TRBV30 and TRBJ2-6; no definite D call. Trimming stripped 6 bases from V and 4 bases from J, with 10 bases between. CDR1 and CDR2 (germline): GTSNPN, SVGIG (reference sequence). The length of the CDR3 is 13 residues.

Only a few counts were recorded for this clonotype. The gene calls are TRBV7-9 and TRBJ2-3; D remains unclear. Germline V gene data show CDR1 as SEHNR and CDR2 as FQNEAQ (reference sequence). CDR3 length: 14 residues. The V end was cut by 8 bases, the J end by 6 bases, with 18 bases between. Here the CDR3 reads CASAPLVGFDTQYF. The CDR3 region has the DNA TGTGCCAGCGCCCCCTTGGTTGGTTTTGATACGCAGTATTTT.

This chain joins TRBV4-1 and TRBJ2-3; D gene unclear. Germline loops: CDR1 MGHRA, CDR2 YSYEKL. The V end was cut by 1 base, the J end by 6 bases, with 11 bases between. The CDR3 has 14 amino acids. CDR3: CASSQVPAADTQYF. CDR3 coding DNA: TGCGCCAGCAGCCAAGTCCCCGCGGCGGATACGCAGTATTTT.

This clonotype was seen many times. The chain has TRBV7-8 and TRBJ2-1; TRBD2 agrees at 8 bases. Germline trimming cut 7 bases from V and 7 bases from J; bases unmatched to any gene: 9. The CDR3 runs 14 residues. CDR1 is SGHVS, CDR2 FQNEAQ, per germline. In DNA, the CDR3 is TGTGCCAGCACCCAAGCGACTAGCGCGAATGAGCAGTTCTTC. It yields the protein CASTQATSANEQFF. Drawing the rest from reference TRBV7-8 and TRBJ2-1, the complete variable domain is GAGVSQSPRYKVAKRGQDVALRCDPISGHVSLFWYQQALGQGPEFLTYFQNEAQLDKSGLPSDRFFAERPEGSVSTLKIQRTQQEDSAVYLCASTQATSANEQFFGPGTRLTVL.